The entry that follows covers one T cell receptor (beta chain) sequence. Trimming removed 8 bases at V and 1 base at J, with 9 bases between. CDR1 and CDR2 from the germline V gene are MNHNY and SVGAGI (reference sequence). The length of the CDR3 is 13 residues. The record originates from a study of blood T cell repertoires in COVID-19. Across the whole study: Sites across the United States, Italy and Spain contributed samples from acute and convalescent COVID-19. In each case, the material was cDNA or gDNA derived from T cells, B-cell-depleted T cells, or PBMCs.

As originally analysed: Cell counts per sample came from amplifying reference gene primers. The data were produced by immunoSEQ multiplex PCR, yet TCRdb's version contains in-frame clones alone and is incomplete. V and J calls and clone size come straight from that table; D and trimming were deduced from the DNA. The repertoire consists of around 150,000 clones, with 84% occurring once and the leading ten covering approximately 7.1%. The chain is built from TRBV6-6 and TRBJ1-3; D unclear. The sequencing input was peripheral blood. This receptor was taken from a woman aged 45-65 years in a cohort sampled during active or convalescent COVID-19. Here the CDR3 DNA reads TGTGCCAGCGGGCCGCTTTCTGGAAACACCATATATTTT. It codes for CASGPLSGNTIYF.